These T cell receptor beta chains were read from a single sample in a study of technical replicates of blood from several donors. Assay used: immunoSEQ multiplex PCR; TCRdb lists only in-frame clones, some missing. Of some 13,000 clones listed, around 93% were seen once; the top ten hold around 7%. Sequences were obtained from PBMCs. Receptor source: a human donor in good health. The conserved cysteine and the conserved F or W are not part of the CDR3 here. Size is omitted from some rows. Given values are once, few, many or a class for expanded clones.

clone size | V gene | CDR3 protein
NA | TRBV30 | AWSGLATDTQY
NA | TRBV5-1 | ASSYDQGASGKFYEQY
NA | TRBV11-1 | ASSFRLAGEETQY
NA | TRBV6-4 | ASSVFRVANTEAF
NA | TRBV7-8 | ASSLATGGAGEQY
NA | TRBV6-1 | ASSEVGETGGYT
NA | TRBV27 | ASSLFVPVNTEAF
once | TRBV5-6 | ASSLGRNQPQH
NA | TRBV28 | ATSSVGRPNEKLF
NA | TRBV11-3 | ASSYRQGATEAF
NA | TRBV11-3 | ASSLNSGGEQF
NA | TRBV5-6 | ASSKGQPSYEQY
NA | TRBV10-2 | ASSGTLGGETQY
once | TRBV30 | AWRETGIPEAF
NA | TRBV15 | ATSRESGGYTEAF
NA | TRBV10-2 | ASSEQGASNEQF
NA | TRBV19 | ASSIGHFISNQPQH
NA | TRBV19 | ASSIRIEYGYT
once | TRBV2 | ASSPGQGVGGYT
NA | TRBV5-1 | ASSSGTSGKSSYNEQF